This T cell receptor (beta chain) is from a study of blood T cell repertoires in COVID-19. Background on the study: T cells, B-cell-depleted T cells, or PBMCs provided the cDNA or gDNA that served as material.

V dropped 5 bases and J dropped 8 bases, with 19 bases sitting between them. This CDR3 is 15 amino acids long. Germline-derived CDR1 and CDR2 are MDHEN and SYDVKM. Self-reported history from a screening survey and questionnaire set each donor's cohort. Per the study methods: Estimated nucleated cell counts came from reference gene primer amplification. Sequencing used immunoSEQ multiplex PCR; TCRdb keeps in-frame clones, though not all of them. Clone size and the V and J calls come from that table; the DNA yielded D and trimming. The sample includes about 300,000 clones, around 91% of them seen just once.

Sequencing was carried out using PBMCs or T cells enriched from blood (not recorded which). The TCR originated in a woman in her late teens or twenties with acute COVID-19. The chain recombines TRBV28 with TRBJ1-5; a weak D match, TRBD1 (6 bases). CDR3 sequence: CASSPGGQVKKPQHF. Written as DNA, the CDR3 is TGTGCCAGCAGTCCCGGGGGGCAGGTTAAGAAGCCCCAGCATTTT.